This TCR beta chain was sequenced in a study of cytomegalovirus exposure and HLA in healthy donors. PCR used 60 Vbeta primers and 13 Jbeta primers. Sequenced by immunoSEQ multiplex PCR; TCRdb stores in-frame clones only, minus some. This table holds over 95,000 clones, about 83% found once. CDR1 MNHNS and CDR2 SASEGT come from the germline V gene. CDR3 size: 14 residues. With V trimmed by 5 bases and J by 9 bases, 9 bases remained unmatched. This clone was seen a few times. This clonotype was obtained from a female donor in good health and CMV-seronegative. The material sequenced was PBMCs. The gene calls are TRBV6-1 and TRBJ2-1; 8 nucleotides line up with TRBD2. The chain's CDR3 is CASSKGLVHAEQFF. Here the CDR3 DNA reads TGTGCCAGCAGTAAGGGACTAGTTCACGCTGAGCAGTTCTTC.